The 14 T cell receptor beta chains below come from one sample, sequenced in a study of post-analysis software for immune sequencing data. The antigens of these receptors remain unknown. Notes on the study in general: Compared with controls, patients had more of five TRBV segments, including TRBV5-6, TRBV5-1 and TRBV20-1.

TCR beta cDNA libraries included unique molecular identifiers. Via MiXCR, TCRdb re-called the PCR reads, giving one row per CDR3 protein. The sample lists some 890,000 distinct CDR3 sequences; around 53% were seen once. Sequencing was performed on blood. These receptor sequences come from a girl aged 10-17 years with multiple sclerosis.

This clonotype was seen a few times. This chain links TRBV12-3 or TRBV12-4 with TRBJ2-1; no firm D call. This CDR3 has 11 amino acids. The germline V and J ends were trimmed by 3 bases and 10 bases, with 7 bases remaining between them. The CDR3 bases are TGTGCCAGCAGTTTCAACAGAGAGCAGTTCTTC. It yields the protein CASSFNREQFF.

This chain links TRBV24-1 with TRBJ2-2, with D hard to call. This CDR3 spans 19 amino acids. The germline V gene encodes CDR1 KGHDR and CDR2 SFDVKD. V lost 3 bases and J 3 bases, leaving 22 bases between the germline ends. CDR3 nucleotide sequence: TGTGCCACCAGTGATGGCAAAAATAGGAGACGGAAAGACACCGGGGAGCTGTTTTTT. Translating gives CATSDGKNRRRKDTGELFF.

Here the CDR3 DNA reads TGTGCCAGCAGCCTTACTAGCGGGGGGGCCGCCGGGGAGCTGTTTTTT. Its translation: CASSLTSGGAAGELFF. This rearrangement joins TRBV7-2 to TRBJ2-2, with TRBD2 identical over 13 bases. Trimming took 5 bases from V and 6 from J; bases not matched to a gene: 6. The CDR3 runs 16 residues. CDR1 and CDR2 (germline): SGHTA, FQGNSA.

The chain employs TRBV29-1 and TRBJ1-1, with TRBD1 matching 10 bases. The CDR3 extends over 15 amino acids. Germline CDR1 and CDR2: SQVTM and ANQGSEA. After removal of 7 bases from V and 4 bases from J, the junction contained 12 bases not matched to a gene. CDR3 residues: CSAQGDRGRFTEAFF. CDR3 nucleotide sequence: TGCAGCGCCCAGGGGGACAGGGGACGTTTCACTGAAGCTTTCTTT.

The V gene is TRBV2, the J gene TRBJ2-1; D unresolved. Germline CDR1 is SNHLY and CDR2 is FYNNEI. The length of the CDR3 is 14 residues. The ends were cut back, 7 bases at V and 6 bases at J, with 16 bases in the middle. CDR3 sequence: CASTQAWVGNEQFF. The CDR3 region has the DNA TGTGCCAGCACCCAAGCGTGGGTCGGCAATGAGCAGTTCTTC.

The chain has TRBV7-6 and TRBJ2-2; 10 positions agree with TRBD2. Germline V CDR1 and CDR2: SGHVS, FNYEAQ. V trimming: 5 bases; J trimming: 4 bases; junction bases outside the gene matches: 4. The CDR3 consists of 15 residues. DNA for the CDR3: TGTGCCAGCAGCCTACAGCGGGAGGGCACCGGGGAGCTGTTTTTT. Its protein is CASSLQREGTGELFF. The variable domain in full, with the rest retrieved from reference TRBV7-6 and TRBJ2-2, is GAGVSQSPRYKVTKRGQDVALRCDPISGHVSLYWYRQALGQGPEFLTYFNYEAQQDKSGLPNDRFSAERPEGSISTLTIQRTEQRDSAMYRCASSLQREGTGELFFGEGSRLTVL.

The chain links TRBV5-1 to TRBJ2-6; perhaps TRBD2 as D (7 bases). Germline values: CDR1 SGHRS, CDR2 YFSETQ. The germline V and J ends were trimmed by 7 bases and 2 bases, with 10 bases remaining between them. The CDR3 extends over 14 amino acids. The CDR3 sequence: CASAGAPGANVLTF. CDR3 DNA: TGCGCCAGCGCGGGGGCGCCTGGGGCCAACGTCCTGACTTTC.

This clonotype has a single count. V and J are TRBV7-8 and TRBJ2-3; 7 positions match TRBD2. This CDR3 spans 14 amino acids. Germline assignment: CDR1 SGHVS and CDR2 FQNEAQ. V trimming: 5 bases; J trimming: 9 bases; junction bases outside the gene matches: 11. The CDR3 loop reads CASSETPGGDTQYF. CDR3 nucleotide sequence: TGTGCCAGCAGCGAGACTCCGGGAGGCGACACGCAGTATTTT.

This clonotype was observed a few times. In DNA form, the CDR3 reads TGTGCCAGCAGTCCTGGACTAGCGGGGCGCAATGAGCAGTTCTTC. It codes for CASSPGLAGRNEQFF. The chain combines TRBV12-3 or TRBV12-4 with TRBJ2-1, with 12 bases fitting TRBD2. V dropped 5 bases and J dropped 6; count of bases not matched to a gene: 5. The CDR3 contains 15 residues.

This rearrangement joins TRBV5-1 to TRBJ2-3; 13 bases map to TRBD2. There are 18 residues in the CDR3. J lost 0 bases, V lost 1 base, and 5 bases had no gene match. Germline-derived CDR1 and CDR2 are SGHRS and YFSETQ. The CDR3 coding sequence is TGCGCCAGCAGCTTGTCCGGGACTAGCGGGATTAGCACAGATACGCAGTATTTT. Translation gives CASSLSGTSGISTDTQYF.

V gene TRBV2 combines with J gene TRBJ2-7; tentatively, D is TRBD1 or TRBD2 (6 bases each). Germline CDR1 SNHLY, CDR2 FYNNEI. The V and J ends lost 1 base and 2 bases respectively, with 12 bases between them. The CDR3 is 15 residues long. The CDR3 DNA is TGTGCCAGCAGTGAAGGGTCGGGGGCTACCTACGAGCAGTACTTC. Translating it yields CASSEGSGATYEQYF.

This clonotype was picked up a small number of times. V usage is TRBV9 and J usage is TRBJ2-7, with unresolved D. The CDR3 is 13 amino acids. Germline loops: CDR1 SGDLS, CDR2 YYNGEE. Trimming removed 1 base from V and 9 bases from J, with 14 bases in between. CDR3: CASSVLEATVQYF. The CDR3, as DNA: TGTGCCAGCAGCGTACTAGAAGCGACCGTGCAGTACTTC.

This clonotype was seen only once. A much larger clone is a single base away; this may be a read error. The genes are TRBV20-1 and TRBJ2-5, with D perhaps matching TRBD1 or TRBD2 (7 bases each). Near its end, the DNA agrees better with TRBJ2-7, so the J call may be wrong. CDR3 length: 15 amino acids. Per germline, CDR1 DFQATT and CDR2 SNEGSKA (reference sequence). CDR3: CSAREGSGGAHEQYF. The CDR3 coding sequence is TGCAGTGCTAGAGAAGGGTCAGGGGGGGCCCACGAGCAGTACTTC.

This rearrangement joins TRBV7-3 to TRBJ1-1; the D gene is possibly TRBD1 (5 bases). Per germline, CDR1 SGHTA and CDR2 FQGTGA. This CDR3 is 14 amino acids long. V dropped 4 bases and J dropped 2 bases, with 11 bases sitting between them. CDR3 DNA sequence: TGTGCCAGCAGCTGGGACTTATACAACACTGAAGCTTTCTTT. Its protein product is CASSWDLYNTEAFF.